The subject of this entry is one TCR beta chain. Its antigen remains undetermined. A junction boundary mismatches the germline segment, possibly from a read error. The immunoSEQ Assay, a bias-controlled multiplex PCR, was used to amplify TCRbeta CDR3 regions from genomic DNA. For the original study's pipeline: The number of nucleated cells in each sample was estimated from the amplification of reference gene primers within the assay. To quantify the absolute abundance of each unique TCRbeta CDR3 rearrangement, sequence reads were collapsed and filtered. For each sample, productive Simpson clonality was calculated by taking the square root of Simpson's diversity index across productive rearrangements. Imported from immuneACCESS, the table was reduced by TCRdb to in-frame sequences with V and J called. These copies leave out some clones; in studies compared against another copy, an unresolved V gene accounts for under half, and the cause of the remainder is not known. V and J calls and clone size are those listed in that table; D and trimming were worked out from the DNA. For this sample the table gives around 260,000 clones, of which 88% were detected only once. About 4% of the sample rests with the top ten.

The sample originates from a study of blood T cell repertoires in COVID-19 (dated by TCRdb to 2020 to 2022). Context from the whole study: Samples covering the acute and convalescent phases of COVID-19 were provided by collaborators in the United States, Italy and Spain. The material from the prospective study consisted of cDNA or gDNA derived from T cells, B-cell-depleted T cells, or PBMCs. The dataset comprised deeply sampled blood TCRbeta repertoires from subjects exposed to, actively infected with, or recovered from COVID-19. The repertoires were released in a freely available public database meant as a resource for research on the immune response to SARS-CoV-2. Samples were obtained from the ongoing ImmuneRACE study (first 160 participants) and from about 1,300 subjects provided by 6 global collaborators. The sample metadata nearly always contained a de-identified subject ID, COVID-19 status, age in years and sex. Where available, HLA class I and class II types were obtained from metadata supplied by the sample provider rather than from assay-based typing.

Measured from the cysteine to the phenylalanine, the CDR3 is 11 residues long. Kept here is only the CDR3 DNA, which spans 33 bases and is read in frame from base 1. Per the germline V gene, ENHRY is the CDR1 and SYGVKD is the CDR2. The investigation overall reported the following: Clinical and demographic metadata were provided uncurated, with the amount varying by source and participant.

Another Seattle source contributed samples from volunteer blood donors who had recovered from COVID-19. Collaborating institutions collected whole blood in K2EDTA tubes following their own protocols. For TCRbeta analysis, collaborators shipped samples as frozen whole blood, isolated PBMCs, or DNA extracted from either of those sample types. Material for sequencing was peripheral blood. The rearrangement combines TRBV10-3 with TRBJ2-2; the D gene cannot be resolved reliably. The TCR originated in a man aged 60 to 75 who had recovered from COVID-19. The CDR3 region has the sequence CAISNSGELFF. DNA sequence: TGTGCCATCAGCAACAGCGGGGAGCTGTTTTTT.